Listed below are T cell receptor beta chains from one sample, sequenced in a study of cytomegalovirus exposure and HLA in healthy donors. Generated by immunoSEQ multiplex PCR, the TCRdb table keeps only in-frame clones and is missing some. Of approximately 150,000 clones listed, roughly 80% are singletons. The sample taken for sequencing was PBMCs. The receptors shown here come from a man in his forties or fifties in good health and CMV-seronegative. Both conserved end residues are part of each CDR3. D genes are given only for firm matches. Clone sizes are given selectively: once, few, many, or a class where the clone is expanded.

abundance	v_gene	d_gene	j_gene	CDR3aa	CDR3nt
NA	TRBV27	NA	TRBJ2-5	CASSFSGTQYF	TGTGCCAGCAGTTTCTCGGGGACCCAGTACTTC
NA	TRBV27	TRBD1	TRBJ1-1	CASSWDRASMQEAFF	TGTGCCAGCAGTTGGGACAGGGCTTCCATGCAAGAAGCTTTCTTT
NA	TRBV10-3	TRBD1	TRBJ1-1	CAIRTGTDNTEAFF	TGTGCCATCAGAACCGGGACAGACAACACTGAAGCTTTCTTT
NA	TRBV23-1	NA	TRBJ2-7	CASSQLSGAHEQYF	TGCGCCAGCAGTCAATTATCAGGGGCCCACGAGCAGTACTTC
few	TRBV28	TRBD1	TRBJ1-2	CASSPTGQMGHGYTF	TGTGCCAGCTCACCGACGGGACAGATGGGACATGGCTACACCTTC
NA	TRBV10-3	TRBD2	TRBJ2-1	CAISAGGGEYNEQFF	TGTGCCATCAGTGCAGGCGGGGGGGAGTACAATGAGCAGTTCTTC
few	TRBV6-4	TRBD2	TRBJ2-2	CASSDSTSGGAGELFF	TGTGCCAGCAGTGACTCGACTAGCGGGGGGGCCGGGGAGCTGTTTTTT
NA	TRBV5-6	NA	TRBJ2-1	CASSLLDSYNEQFF	TGTGCCAGCAGCTTGCTGGACAGCTACAATGAGCAGTTCTTC
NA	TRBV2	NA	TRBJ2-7	CARITEPSYEQYF	TGTGCCAGGATTACTGAACCTTCCTACGAGCAGTACTTC
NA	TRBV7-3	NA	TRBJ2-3	CASSPGAPDTQYF	TGTGCCAGCAGCCCTGGGGCCCCAGATACGCAGTATTTT
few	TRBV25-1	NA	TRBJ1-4	CASSGTVSEKLFF	TGTGCCAGCAGTGGGACAGTATCAGAAAAACTGTTTTTT
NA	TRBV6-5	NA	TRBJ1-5	CASSPTGGTNQPQHF	TGTGCCAGCAGCCCCACGGGGGGCACGAATCAGCCCCAGCATTTT
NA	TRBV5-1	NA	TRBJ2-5	CASSLSAGFQETQYF	TGCGCCAGCAGCTTGAGCGCAGGGTTTCAAGAGACCCAGTACTTC
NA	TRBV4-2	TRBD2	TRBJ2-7	CASSSREGGSYEQYF	TGTGCCAGCAGCTCCCGGGAGGGGGGCTCCTACGAGCAGTACTTC
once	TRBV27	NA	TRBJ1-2	CASSLSGVDGYTF	TGTGCCAGCAGTTTGTCCGGAGTGGATGGCTACACCTTC
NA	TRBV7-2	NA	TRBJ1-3	CASSPPRTSGNTIYF	TGTGCCAGCAGCCCCCCCCGGACATCTGGAAACACCATATATTTT
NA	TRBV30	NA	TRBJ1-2	CAWSTDRISGYTF	TGTGCCTGGAGTACCGACAGAATAAGCGGCTACACCTTC
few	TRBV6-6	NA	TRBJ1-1	CASSTVPTEAFF	TGTGCCAGCAGCACAGTACCCACTGAAGCTTTCTTT
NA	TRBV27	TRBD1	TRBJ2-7	CASSPWTGSYEQYF	TGTGCCAGCAGTCCATGGACAGGCTCCTACGAGCAGTACTTC
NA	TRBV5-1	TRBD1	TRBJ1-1	CASSLAVGQGATEAFF	TGCGCCAGCAGCTTGGCCGTTGGGCAGGGGGCCACTGAAGCTTTCTTT
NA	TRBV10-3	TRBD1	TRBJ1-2	CATGTGSRNGYTF	TGTGCCACCGGGACAGGGAGCAGAAATGGCTACACCTTC
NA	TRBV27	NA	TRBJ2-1	CASSLLSSYNEQFF	TGTGCCAGCAGTTTACTTAGCTCCTACAATGAGCAGTTCTTC
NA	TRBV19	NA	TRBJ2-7	CASSIVGYEQYF	TGTGCCAGTAGTATAGTCGGCTACGAGCAGTACTTC
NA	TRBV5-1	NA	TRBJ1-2	CASSNSTGNYGYTF	TGCGCCAGCAGCAACTCAACGGGTAACTATGGCTACACCTTC
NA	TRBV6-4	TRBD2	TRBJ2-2	CASSPIPGGGTGELFF	TGTGCCAGCAGCCCGATCCCCGGGGGGGGCACCGGGGAGCTGTTTTTT
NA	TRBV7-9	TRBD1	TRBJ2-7	CASSSSGTGSYEQYF	TGTGCCAGCAGCTCTTCGGGGACAGGGTCCTACGAGCAGTACTTC